This T cell receptor beta chain emerged from a study of graft-versus-host responses after intestinal transplantation. Study observations and caveats: After transplant, early declines in HvG clones were associated with peak levels of circulating GvH clones. Researchers found GvH clones in recipient marrow, and some showed up first in ileum or blood.

Only in-frame clones appear in the TCRdb table, and some are missing; sequencing was by immunoSEQ multiplex PCR. The data hold some 77,000 clones, with 92% observed a single time. Details on this clone: Its antigen is not known.

The V gene end was trimmed by 8 bases and the J gene end by 8 bases; junction bases not matched to a gene: 1. This CDR3 has 12 amino acids. Germline assignment: CDR1 MNHNS and CDR2 SASEGT. This rearrangement joins TRBV6-1 to TRBJ1-6; 9 nucleotides line up with TRBD1. Specimen: PBMCs, collected 98 days after intestinal transplantation. The receptor was isolated from a human patient who received an intestinal transplant, so some T cells may come from the graft donor. CDR3 residues: CASGTGHSPLHF. CDR3 nucleotides: TGTGCCAGCGGGACAGGGCATTCACCCCTCCACTTT.